This TCR beta chain was captured in a study of T cells in Graves' hyperthyroidism and ophthalmopathy. Germline V lookup: CDR1 SGDLS, CDR2 YYNGEE. V lost 3 bases to trimming and J lost 0 bases, with 9 bases between them. This CDR3 spans 15 amino acids. The CDR3 regions of TCR beta were amplified from RNA transcripts. During a first-round RT-PCR of the TCR CDR3, the HTBI primer set was used. Each CDR3 protein is one row after TCRdb ran MiXCR on the multiplex PCR reads. In the table there are approximately 600,000 distinct CDR3 sequences, around 14% of which are singletons. Sequencing was performed on blood. The chain uses TRBV9 and TRBJ1-4, with D perhaps matching TRBD1 (5 bases). The sequence was collected from a woman aged 18 to 35 with Graves' ophthalmopathy. This CDR3 reads CASSAGPTTNEKLFF. Here the CDR3 DNA reads TGTGCCAGCAGCGCGGGACCAACAACTAATGAAAAACTGTTTTTT.